The 5 T cell receptor beta chains below were found in one sample sequenced in a study of T-cell memory formation after mild COVID-19. Each CDR3 protein is one row after TCRdb ran MiXCR on the 5' RACE reads. The top ten hold approximately 2.8% of the sample, which has about 210,000 distinct CDR3 sequences, about 11% seen once. The source material was PBMCs or a T cell subset sorted from them (not recorded which). The receptor source for this set is a young man who had mild COVID-19 (a few samples of this study predate the infection). Cell type and time point are not known.

This clonotype showed up just a few times. V and J are TRBV20-1 and TRBJ2-1; D ambiguous. The CDR3 contains 13 residues. Trimming pared 1 base from V and 8 bases from J, leaving 12 bases between. Germline V gene data show CDR1 as DFQATT and CDR2 as SNEGSKA (reference sequence). The CDR3 loop reads CSARVRSKYEQFF. In DNA, the CDR3 is TGCAGTGCTAGAGTGAGGAGCAAGTATGAGCAGTTCTTC.

This sequence joins TRBV12-3 or TRBV12-4 and TRBJ1-5, with 9 nucleotides matching TRBD1. The length of the CDR3 is 16 residues. V shed 6 bases, J shed 7 bases, and the junction held 13 bases outside the gene matches. The CDR3 is CASSLQGAASWQPQHF. The CDR3 nucleotides read TGTGCCAGCAGCCTACAGGGGGCTGCCTCTTGGCAGCCCCAGCATTTT.

The rearrangement uses TRBV5-1 and TRBJ2-2; 13 positions agree with TRBD2. V was clipped by 1 base and J by 9 bases; unmatched bases: 3. The CDR3 loop spans 15 amino acids. CDR1 and CDR2 (germline): SGHRS, YFSETQ. In DNA, the CDR3 is TGCGCCAGCAGCTTGACTAGCGGGGGGGCCCGGGAGCTGTTTTTT. Translated, it gives CASSLTSGGARELFF.

This clonotype was seen more than once but under ten times. This chain connects TRBV11-2 to TRBJ1-2, with 11 bases aligning to TRBD1. The length of the CDR3 is 15 residues. V lost 6 bases and J lost 5; bases outside the gene matches: 8. Looked up from germline, CDR1 is SGHAT and CDR2 is FQNNGV. In nucleotides, the CDR3 is TGTGCCAGCAGACTACGGACAGGGGGCGTGTATGGCTACACCTTC. It translates to CASRLRTGGVYGYTF.

This clonotype was counted between two and nine times. The rearrangement links TRBV2 to TRBJ2-6, with D hard to call. The CDR3 spans 16 residues. CDR1 is SNHLY and CDR2 is FYNNEI in the germline V gene. The V gene lost 4 bases and the J gene lost 1 base, with 11 bases spanning the gap. The CDR3 DNA follows: TGTGCCAGCAGTGCCCTGGGGAATTCTGGGGCCAACGTCCTGACTTTC. Its protein product is CASSALGNSGANVLTF.